This TCR beta chain was identified during a study of kidney transplant recipient with SARS-CoV-2 infection. A word on this clonotype: A much more abundant neighbour one base away suggests this may be a read error.

The germline gives CDR1 DFQATT, CDR2 SNEGSKA (reference sequence). This CDR3 has 13 amino acids. The V end was cut by 2 bases, the J end by 1 base, with 8 bases between. TCRdb reprocessed the reads with MiXCR, giving one entry per CDR3 protein. The sample lists roughly 250,000 distinct CDR3 sequences; less than 35% were seen once. The sample was a blood sample, taken at baseline and on approximately day 120 from a kidney transplant recipient. This chain links TRBV20-1 with TRBJ1-1; D uncertain. This TCR was recovered from a male patient in his 30s who had COVID-19 and was a kidney transplant recipient. Some T cells may have come from the graft donor. As DNA, the CDR3 is TGCAGTGCTAGAAATATTCAGAACACTGAAGCTTTCTTT. It is translated as CSARNIQNTEAFF.